This T cell receptor beta chain was identified in a study of T cell responses to AZD1222 COVID-19 vaccine. Study-level points and caveats: Increased Spike-specific TCR breadth and depth were observed after two AZD1222 doses. Spike as a whole was targeted by vaccine-associated CD4 TCRs, dominant at 160-218 and 743-854. Baseline serostatus was positive in only a handful of AZD1222 recipients. Donor demographics were predominantly white British with a female majority; clonal diversity may be underestimated.

Measured with immunoSEQ multiplex PCR; TCRdb has only the in-frame clones, and not every one. The profile shows roughly 93,000 clones, about nine tenths of them singletons. Comment on this clone: Its specificity is unknown.

Specimen: peripheral blood, collected 28 days after the second AZD1222 dose. The sequence derives from an adult who received the AZD1222 COVID-19 vaccine.

The CDR3 reads CASSLRGIGARSPLHF. For the CDR3, the DNA is TGTGCCAGCAGCTTAAGGGGTATAGGGGCGCGTTCACCCCTCCACTTT. This rearrangement joins TRBV11-2 to TRBJ1-6; possibly TRBD1 for D (5 bases). Trimming left V 2 bases short and J 9 bases short, with 17 bases between. CDR3 length: 16 residues. The V gene's germline CDR1 is SGHAT and CDR2 FQNNGV.